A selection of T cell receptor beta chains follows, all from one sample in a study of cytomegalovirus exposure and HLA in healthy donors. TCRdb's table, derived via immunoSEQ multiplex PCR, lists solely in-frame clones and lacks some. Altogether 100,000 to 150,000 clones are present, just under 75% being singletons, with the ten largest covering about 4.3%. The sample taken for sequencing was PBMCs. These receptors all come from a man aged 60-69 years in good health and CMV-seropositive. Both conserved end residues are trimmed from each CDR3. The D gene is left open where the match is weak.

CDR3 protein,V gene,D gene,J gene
ASSLGLQFYEQY,TRBV5-1,-,TRBJ2-7
ASSSTGDGQPQH,TRBV28,TRBD1,TRBJ1-5
ASSSRTANYGYT,TRBV5-1,-,TRBJ1-2
AWSVLAEQY,TRBV30,-,TRBJ2-7
ASSWGGRRNEKLF,TRBV7-2,-,TRBJ1-4
ASSSLAGGLDTQY,TRBV28,TRBD2,TRBJ2-3
ASSQVGEGGTEAF,TRBV4-2,-,TRBJ1-1
ASSVSGGYQETQY,TRBV9,-,TRBJ2-5
ASRPLGQGRDTQY,TRBV6-6,TRBD1,TRBJ2-3
ASSGQGPQPQH,TRBV2,-,TRBJ1-5
AWSVGSGGRYTQY,TRBV30,TRBD2,TRBJ2-3
ASRRQGVNEQY,TRBV6-5,TRBD1,-
ASNPAGPGTQY,TRBV14,-,TRBJ2-5
ASRKGRAGKYNEQF,TRBV28,-,TRBJ2-1
ASRGGTTYEQY,TRBV6-1,TRBD2,TRBJ2-7
ASSPDSVRNQPQH,TRBV28,-,TRBJ1-5
ASSFRSGGRQETQY,TRBV5-4,TRBD2,TRBJ2-5
ASSLGQGRTEAF,TRBV5-4,TRBD1,TRBJ1-1
ASSPGQGVNNEQF,TRBV5-1,TRBD1,TRBJ2-1
ASSYGSLYGYT,TRBV5-6,-,TRBJ1-2
ASSPMGWGDTIY,TRBV9,-,TRBJ1-3
SVGLAGGTQY,TRBV29-1,TRBD2,TRBJ2-3
ASSGQGALYEQY,TRBV25-1,TRBD1,-
AWSGLGADTQY,TRBV30,-,TRBJ2-3
ASSQDRGPGTEAF,TRBV4-1,TRBD1,TRBJ1-1
ASSPLTGDTEAF,TRBV5-1,TRBD1,TRBJ1-1
ASSPGTGDEKLF,TRBV9,TRBD1,TRBJ1-4
ASSLPGGTQPQH,TRBV28,-,TRBJ1-5
ASSLQESNQPQH,TRBV6-5,-,TRBJ1-5
ASSLETGGEQY,TRBV5-1,TRBD1,TRBJ2-7
ASSAWTGSHYGYT,TRBV9,TRBD1,TRBJ1-2
ASSVRSAANGYT,TRBV2,-,TRBJ1-2
ASSSGTEAF,TRBV7-9,-,TRBJ1-1
ASSSTSTEQF,TRBV18,-,TRBJ2-1
ASSSEQADTGELF,TRBV21-1,-,TRBJ2-2
ASSTAGQGTKLF,TRBV19,TRBD1,TRBJ1-4
ASSGSLGSKYEQY,TRBV28,-,TRBJ2-7
SVEGQGFTGELF,TRBV29-1,TRBD1,TRBJ2-2
ASSASTGSGELF,TRBV9,-,TRBJ2-2
ASSLTQGNYGYT,TRBV5-6,-,TRBJ1-2
ASSGLQGAGEAF,TRBV6-1,TRBD1,TRBJ1-1
ASGLTGGYGYT,TRBV7-2,TRBD1,TRBJ1-2
ASSHPSKNIQY,TRBV4-2,-,TRBJ2-4
AWSVWTGPRLYQETQY,TRBV30,TRBD1,TRBJ2-5
ASSPVGGANQPQH,TRBV5-1,-,TRBJ1-5
SVEFQNTDTQY,TRBV29-1,-,TRBJ2-3
ASSQVSGGIQPQH,TRBV4-1,TRBD1,TRBJ1-5
ATTRDSVDTQY,TRBV5-1,-,TRBJ2-3
SASQGGLF,TRBV20-1,-,TRBJ1-4
ASSLLTDGYT,TRBV5-5,-,TRBJ1-2
ASSQALDRRTDTQY,TRBV14,TRBD1,TRBJ2-3